The present T cell receptor (beta chain) was sequenced within a study of immune cell composition in non-small cell lung cancer. CDR1 and CDR2 from the germline V gene are MNHEY and SVGAGI. V was pared by 4 bases and J by 2 bases, with 11 bases between. The CDR3 is made up of 14 amino acids. The table came from immunoSEQ multiplex PCR; TCRdb's copy has only in-frame clones and leaves some out. Seen here are about 4,900 clones, around three quarters observed once, and the top ten hold more than 9%. The sequence was collected from a human donor with non-small cell lung cancer. The sequenced sample consisted of lung tumor tissue. The V gene is TRBV6-5, the J gene TRBJ1-1; D is ambiguous. This CDR3 reads CASSSAGLNTEAFF. The CDR3 DNA follows: TGTGCCAGCAGTTCGGCGGGCTTAAACACTGAAGCTTTCTTT.